The entry below gives a single TCR beta chain sequence along with its context. V shed 1 base, J shed 7 bases, and the junction held 11 bases outside the gene matches. Germline CDR1 and CDR2: MGHRA and YSYEKL. This CDR3 has 16 residues. The sample is drawn from a study of cytomegalovirus exposure and HLA in healthy donors. Vbeta (60) and Jbeta (13) primers were used in the PCR. Sequencing used immunoSEQ multiplex PCR; TCRdb keeps in-frame clones, though not all of them. The sample gives 150,000 to 200,000 clones, about three quarters of which show up once; under 7.5% is in the top ten. This clonotype was obtained from a man aged 35-49 years in good health and CMV-seronegative. The chain couples TRBV4-1 to TRBJ1-2; TRBD1 agrees at 8 bases. Material for sequencing was PBMCs. CDR3 nucleotides: TGCGCCAGCAGCCAAGCCCAGACAGGGGATAGGGCTGGCTACACCTTC. The encoded protein is CASSQAQTGDRAGYTF.